This T cell receptor (beta chain) was sequenced during a study of read filtering for tumor transcriptome and immune sequencing. This clonotype showed up many times. The library was built from 400 ng RNA with molecular barcoded adaptors for alpha/delta and beta/gamma chains. Using its own MiXCR run on the reads, TCRdb lists one record per CDR3 protein. The table includes 50,000 or so distinct CDR3 sequences, roughly 12% detected once. Trimming took off 0 bases at V and 3 bases at J, with 12 bases between the two ends. Germline-derived CDR1 and CDR2 are DFQATT and SNEGSKA (reference sequence). The CDR3 is 14 residues long.

The receptor was derived from a donor aged 40 or over with multiple myeloma. Material for sequencing was a population of CD138-negative cells sorted from bone marrow. This sequence joins TRBV20-1 and TRBJ2-7, with D hard to call. The CDR3, as DNA: TGCAGTGCTAGAGATTCTAACAGCCTCTACGAGCAGTACTTC. This translates into CSARDSNSLYEQYF.